This TCR beta chain emerged from a study of high-grade serous ovarian cancer treatment subgroups. Study results and limitations: The analyses considered CDR3 and ignored CDR1 and CDR2. Tumors within one patient showed repertoire similarity of about 0.095 to 0.85. TCR clonal relatedness correlated positively with neoantigen level.

Germline CDR1 MDHEN, CDR2 SYDVKM. V lost 8 bases and J lost 7, with 20 bases in between. This CDR3 region has 14 residues. This clone showed up just a few times. What it binds is not known. The tumor samples were collected prior to definitive surgery or chemotherapy. Assay: immunoSEQ multiplex PCR; the TCRdb copy retains only in-frame clones and omits some. The sample carries 3,200 or so clones, around three quarters recorded once. This TCR was recovered from a human donor with high-grade serous ovarian cancer. The sequenced material came from tumor tissue. V usage is TRBV28 and J usage is TRBJ1-2; D may be TRBD1 (5 bases). The CDR3: CASVSMGDLPGYTF. In DNA form, the CDR3 reads TGTGCCAGCGTATCGATGGGGGATCTTCCTGGCTACACCTTC.